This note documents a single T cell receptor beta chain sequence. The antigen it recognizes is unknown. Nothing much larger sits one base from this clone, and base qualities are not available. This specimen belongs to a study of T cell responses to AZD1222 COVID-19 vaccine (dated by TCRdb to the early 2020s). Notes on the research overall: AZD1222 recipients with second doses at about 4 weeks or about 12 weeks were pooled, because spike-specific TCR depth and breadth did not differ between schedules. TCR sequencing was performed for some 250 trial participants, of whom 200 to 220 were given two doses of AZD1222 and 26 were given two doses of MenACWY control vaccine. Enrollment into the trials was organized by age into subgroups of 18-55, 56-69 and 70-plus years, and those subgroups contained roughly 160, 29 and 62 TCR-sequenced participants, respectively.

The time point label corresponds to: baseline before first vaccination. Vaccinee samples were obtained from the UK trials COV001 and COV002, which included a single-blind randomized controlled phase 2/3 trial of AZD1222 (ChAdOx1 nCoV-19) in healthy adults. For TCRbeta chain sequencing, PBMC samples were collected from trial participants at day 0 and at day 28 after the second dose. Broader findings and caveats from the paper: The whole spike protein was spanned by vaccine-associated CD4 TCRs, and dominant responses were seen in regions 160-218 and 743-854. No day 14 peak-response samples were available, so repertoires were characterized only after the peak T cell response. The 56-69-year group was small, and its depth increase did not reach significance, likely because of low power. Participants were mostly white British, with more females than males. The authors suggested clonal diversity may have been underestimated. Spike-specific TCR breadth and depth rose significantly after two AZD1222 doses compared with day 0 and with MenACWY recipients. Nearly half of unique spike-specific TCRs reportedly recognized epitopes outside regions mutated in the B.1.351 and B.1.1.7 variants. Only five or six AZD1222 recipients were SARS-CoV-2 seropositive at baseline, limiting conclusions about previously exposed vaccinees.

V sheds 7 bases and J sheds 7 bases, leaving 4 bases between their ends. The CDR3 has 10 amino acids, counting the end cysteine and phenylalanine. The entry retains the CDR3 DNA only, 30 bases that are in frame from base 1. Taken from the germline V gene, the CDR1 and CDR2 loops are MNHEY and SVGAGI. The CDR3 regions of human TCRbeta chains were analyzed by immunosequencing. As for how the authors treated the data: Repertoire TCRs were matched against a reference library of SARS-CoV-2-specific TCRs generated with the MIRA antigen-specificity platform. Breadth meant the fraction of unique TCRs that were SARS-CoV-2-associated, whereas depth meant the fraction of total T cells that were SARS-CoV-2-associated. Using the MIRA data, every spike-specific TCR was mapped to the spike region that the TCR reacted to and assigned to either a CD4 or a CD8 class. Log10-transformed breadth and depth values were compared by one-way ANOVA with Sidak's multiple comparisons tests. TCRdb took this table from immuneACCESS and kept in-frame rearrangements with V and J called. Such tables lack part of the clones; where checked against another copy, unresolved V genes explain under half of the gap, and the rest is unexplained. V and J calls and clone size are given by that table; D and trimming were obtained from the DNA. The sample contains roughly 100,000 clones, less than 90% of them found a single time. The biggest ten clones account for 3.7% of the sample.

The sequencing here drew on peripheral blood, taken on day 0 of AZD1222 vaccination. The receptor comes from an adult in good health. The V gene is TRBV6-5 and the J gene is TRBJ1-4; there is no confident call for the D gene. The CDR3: CASTGEKLFF. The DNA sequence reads TGTGCCAGCACCGGTGAAAAACTGTTTTTT.